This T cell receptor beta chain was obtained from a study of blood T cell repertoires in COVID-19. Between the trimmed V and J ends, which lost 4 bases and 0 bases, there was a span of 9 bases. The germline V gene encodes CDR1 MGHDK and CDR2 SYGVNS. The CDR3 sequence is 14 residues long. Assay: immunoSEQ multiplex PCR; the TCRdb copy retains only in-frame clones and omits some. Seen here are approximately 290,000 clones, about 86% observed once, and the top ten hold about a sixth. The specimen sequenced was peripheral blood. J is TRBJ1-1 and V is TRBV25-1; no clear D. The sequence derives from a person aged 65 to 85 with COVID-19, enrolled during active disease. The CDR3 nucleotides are TGTGCCAGCAGTGTCTCAGGCATGAACACTGAAGCTTTCTTT. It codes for CASSVSGMNTEAFF. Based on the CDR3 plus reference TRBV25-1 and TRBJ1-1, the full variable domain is EADIYQTPRYLVIGTGKKITLECSQTMGHDKMYWYQQDPGMELHLIHYSYGVNSTEKGDLSSESTVSRIRTEHFPLTLESARPSHTSQYLCASSVSGMNTEAFFGQGTRLTVV.